This is a list of T cell receptor beta chains from one sample in a study of blood T cell repertoires in COVID-19. Profiled with immunoSEQ multiplex PCR; TCRdb holds only in-frame clones, not every one. The sample lists 150,000 to 200,000 clones; roughly 93% were seen once. Specimen: peripheral blood. All receptors come from a woman aged 45 to 65 with acute or convalescent COVID-19. Both conserved end residues are part of each CDR3. The order of the fields is V gene, J gene, D gene, CDR3 protein, CDR3 DNA. A D gene is named only where the DNA matches it firmly.

v_call: TRBV3-1/TRBV3-2; j_call: TRBJ1-5; d_call: TRBD1; cdr3_aa: CASSQTTGVNQPQHF; cdr3_nt: TGTGCCAGCAGCCAAACAACAGGGGTAAATCAGCCCCAGCATTTT
v_call: TRBV6-2/TRBV6-3; j_call: TRBJ2-2; d_call: NA; cdr3_aa: CASSYSPLTNTGELFF; cdr3_nt: TGTGCCAGCAGTTACTCTCCACTTACGAACACCGGGGAGCTGTTTTTT
v_call: TRBV20-1; j_call: TRBJ2-1; d_call: NA; cdr3_aa: CSASRQFF; cdr3_nt: TGCAGTGCTAGCCGTCAGTTCTTC
v_call: TRBV5-6; j_call: TRBJ1-2; d_call: TRBD1; cdr3_aa: CASSLGTGDYGYTF; cdr3_nt: TGTGCCAGCAGCTTGGGGACAGGAGACTATGGCTACACCTTC
v_call: TRBV3-1/TRBV3-2; j_call: TRBJ1-2; d_call: TRBD1; cdr3_aa: CASSEGTGHNYGYTF; cdr3_nt: TGTGCCAGCAGCGAGGGGACAGGTCATAACTATGGCTACACCTTC
v_call: TRBV6-5; j_call: TRBJ1-6; d_call: NA; cdr3_aa: CASSYSADGNSPLHF; cdr3_nt: TGTGCCAGCAGTTACTCAGCGGACGGTAATTCACCCCTCCACTTT
v_call: TRBV7-2; j_call: TRBJ1-2; d_call: TRBD1; cdr3_aa: CASSDRVGSTFNYGYTF; cdr3_nt: TGTGCCAGCAGCGACAGGGTCGGATCTACATTTAACTATGGCTACACCTTC
v_call: TRBV18; j_call: TRBJ1-2; d_call: NA; cdr3_aa: CASSLLPGQPNYGYTF; cdr3_nt: TGTGCCAGCTCATTACTACCGGGACAACCTAACTATGGCTACACCTTC
v_call: TRBV25-1; j_call: TRBJ1-5; d_call: NA; cdr3_aa: CASSEGAGQPQHF; cdr3_nt: TGTGCCAGCAGTGAAGGGGCAGGACAGCCCCAGCATTTT
v_call: TRBV6-5; j_call: TRBJ2-3; d_call: NA; cdr3_aa: CASRDSPTGTDTQYF; cdr3_nt: TGTGCCAGCAGGGACAGTCCCACAGGCACAGATACGCAGTATTTT
v_call: TRBV19; j_call: TRBJ2-7; d_call: NA; cdr3_aa: CASGTGTIYEQYF; cdr3_nt: TGTGCCAGTGGGACCGGGACAATCTACGAGCAGTACTTC
v_call: TRBV29-1; j_call: TRBJ2-3; d_call: TRBD1; cdr3_aa: CSVGTEFTDTQYF; cdr3_nt: TGCAGCGTGGGGACAGAGTTCACAGATACGCAGTATTTT
v_call: TRBV7-2; j_call: TRBJ1-1; d_call: TRBD1; cdr3_aa: CASSLESQTRGTEAFF; cdr3_nt: TGTGCCAGCAGCTTAGAGTCACAAACCAGGGGGACTGAAGCTTTCTTT
v_call: TRBV7-8; j_call: TRBJ1-6; d_call: TRBD1; cdr3_aa: CASSPGTGVRSPLHF; cdr3_nt: TGTGCCAGCAGCCCCGGGACAGGGGTTCGTTCACCCCTCCACTTT
v_call: TRBV5-1; j_call: TRBJ2-2; d_call: NA; cdr3_aa: CASSWTGDTGELFF; cdr3_nt: TGCGCCAGCAGTTGGACGGGGGACACCGGGGAGCTGTTTTTT
v_call: TRBV19; j_call: TRBJ2-7; d_call: TRBD1; cdr3_aa: CASSPLARTGGYEQYF; cdr3_nt: TGTGCCAGTAGTCCCTTGGCCAGGACAGGGGGCTACGAGCAGTACTTC
v_call: TRBV7-9; j_call: TRBJ2-5; d_call: TRBD2; cdr3_aa: CASSSGLAGAKETQYF; cdr3_nt: TGTGCCAGCAGCTCAGGACTAGCGGGGGCTAAAGAGACCCAGTACTTC
v_call: TRBV6-5; j_call: TRBJ2-4; d_call: NA; cdr3_aa: CASNKGGVDKNIQYF; cdr3_nt: TGTGCCAGCAATAAGGGCGGGGTGGACAAAAACATTCAGTACTTC
v_call: TRBV5-1; j_call: TRBJ2-5; d_call: TRBD2; cdr3_aa: CASSLAWLAGIGETQYF; cdr3_nt: TGCGCCAGCAGCTTGGCCTGGCTAGCGGGGATCGGAGAGACCCAGTACTTC
v_call: TRBV6-5; j_call: TRBJ2-7; d_call: TRBD1; cdr3_aa: CASTRDRGFPYEQYF; cdr3_nt: TGTGCCAGCACACGGGACAGGGGTTTTCCCTACGAGCAGTACTTC
v_call: TRBV24-1; j_call: TRBJ2-1; d_call: NA; cdr3_aa: CATSPGWLGNEQFF; cdr3_nt: TGTGCCACCAGCCCCGGGTGGTTGGGCAATGAGCAGTTCTTC